Listed here are 29 T cell receptor beta chains from one sample, sequenced in a study of T cell repertoires in cytomegalovirus infection (dated by TCRdb to about 2019). Their recognized antigens are unknown. The instrument given in TCRdb is Illumina HiSeq 1500. TCRdb cleaned the public reads at Q25 with fastp, built clones with MiXCR and kept in-frame beta chains. Every CDR3 protein is listed once, alongside the most common genes and DNA of its rows. Counted in this sample were approximately 1,000,000 distinct CDR3 sequences; roughly 31% of them appeared once. The ten largest clonotypes hold more than 12% of the sample. This specimen's treatment or condition label, per the study, means: in vitro stimulation with specific CMV peptide epitopes to enrich CMV-specific T cells. This material consisted of cultured CD8+ T cells from PBMCs, taken from culture after CMV antigen stimulation. The receptors here all came from a human donor in good health (CMV status not recorded). Some clones in this sample may be carry-over from other donors' samples.

The chain joins TRBV6-2 or TRBV6-3 to TRBJ2-1; 10 nucleotides match TRBD2. V lost 8 bases, J lost 3 bases, and 7 bases stayed unmatched. This CDR3 has 15 amino acids. Germline V CDR1 and CDR2: MNHEY, SVGEGT. The CDR3 spells CASGISGGFYNEQFF. CDR3 nucleotide sequence: TGTGCCAGCGGAATTAGCGGGGGGTTCTACAATGAGCAGTTCTTC.

This chain connects TRBV27 to TRBJ1-3; D call uncertain. V lost 3 bases and J 0 bases, leaving 9 bases between the germline ends. This CDR3 is built from 15 residues. Germline V gene sequence: CDR1 MNHEY, CDR2 SMNVEV (reference sequence). DNA for the CDR3: TGTGCCAGCAGTTTCAACCCGAACTCTGGAAACACCATATATTTT. Protein: CASSFNPNSGNTIYF.

J is TRBJ1-1 and V is TRBV28; D is unresolved. CDR3 length: 16 residues. CDR1 MDHEN and CDR2 SYDVKM come from the germline V gene. Trimming took off 3 bases at V and 0 bases at J, with 14 bases between the two ends. The CDR3 loop is CASSFISGYMNTEAFF. The CDR3 coding sequence is TGTGCCAGCAGTTTTATTTCGGGTTACATGAACACTGAAGCTTTCTTT.

The chain recombines TRBV6-2 or TRBV6-3 with TRBJ2-3; D is unresolved. With 2 bases removed from V and 6 bases from J, the gap between germline ends came to 3 bases. The CDR3 sequence is 11 residues long. CDR1 and CDR2 from the germline V gene are MNHEY and SVGEGT. CDR3 sequence (DNA): TGTGCCAGCAGTTACGATGATACGCAGTATTTT. The encoded protein is CASSYDDTQYF.

This clonotype turned up a few times. The chain employs TRBV12-3 or TRBV12-4 and TRBJ2-7, with 8 bases lining up with TRBD2. Losses at the gene ends were 6 bases for V and 5 bases for J; bases not matched to a gene: 9. The CDR3 is 14 residues long. CDR3 in amino acids: CASSSTGTRDEQYF. The CDR3 coding sequence is TGTGCCAGCAGCTCAACCGGGACTAGGGACGAGCAGTACTTC.

This clonotype was seen at least ten times. The rearrangement joins TRBV7-9 to TRBJ2-3, with D possibly being TRBD2 (6 bases). Germline V gene data show CDR1 as SEHNR and CDR2 as FQNEAQ (reference sequence). V shed 4 bases and J shed 2 bases, with 13 bases lying between them. The CDR3 runs to 15 residues. The CDR3 nucleotides are TGTGCCAGCAGCTACCACGGGGGTACCACAGATACGCAGTATTTT. This encodes CASSYHGGTTDTQYF.

The chain carries TRBV7-9 and TRBJ1-2; possibly TRBD1 for D (5 bases). V was shortened by 2 bases and J by 3 bases, with 10 bases between the two germline ends. The CDR3 extends over 14 amino acids. Germline V gene lookup returns CDR1 SEHNR and CDR2 FQNEAQ (reference sequence). The CDR3 protein is CASSLLRGDYGYTF. CDR3 nucleotide sequence: TGTGCCAGCAGCTTATTGAGGGGAGACTATGGCTACACCTTC.

On this clonotype: The junction departs from germline at one end; a sequencing error may be responsible. This rearrangement joins TRBV10-2 to TRBJ2-5; TRBD1 might be the D (6 bases). From germline, CDR1 is WSHSY and CDR2 SAAADI. The CDR3 sequence is 13 residues long. The CDR3 region is CANSEGHKKTQYF. For the CDR3, the DNA is TGCGCCAACAGTGAGGGACACAAGAAGACCCAGTACTTC.

Of note for this clonotype: With a much larger clone just one base away, this may be a read error. The rearrangement uses TRBV9 and TRBJ2-7; TRBD1 aligns across 8 bases. CDR1 SGDLS and CDR2 YYNGEE come from the germline V gene. The trim removed 5 bases at V and 0 bases at J, leaving 4 bases unmatched. This CDR3 is built from 14 residues. CDR3 in amino acids: CASSETGDSYEQYV. For the CDR3, the DNA is TGTGCCAGCAGTGAGACAGGGGACTCCTACGAGCAGTACGTC.

The CDR3 DNA follows: TGTGCCAGCAGTTCCCAGGGGGGGGCCGGGGAGCTGTTTTTT. Translated: CASSSQGGAGELFF. This chain links TRBV6-5 with TRBJ2-2; D is tentatively TRBD1 or TRBD2 (7 bases each). Trimming pared 4 bases from V and 6 bases from J, leaving 12 bases between. Germline loops: CDR1 MNHEY, CDR2 SVGAGI. This CDR3 has 14 amino acids.

This chain connects TRBV12-3 or TRBV12-4 to TRBJ1-2, with D possibly being TRBD1 (5 bases). V was cut by 7 bases and J by 3 bases, with 15 bases left in between. This CDR3 is 14 amino acids long. The CDR3 region is CASTARGGDYGYTF. CDR3 bases: TGTGCCAGCACCGCCCGTGGGGGAGACTATGGCTACACCTTC.

This clonotype was counted a few times. The V call is TRBV7-2, the J call TRBJ2-2, with 10 bases aligning to TRBD2. The J segment lost 0 bases and the V segment lost 1 base, leaving 8 bases of the junction unmatched. The length of the CDR3 is 19 residues. Germline V gene data show CDR1 as SGHTA and CDR2 as FQGNSA. The CDR3 DNA reads TGTGCCAGCAGCTTAGGAACTAGCGGGACGCGCTCGAACACCGGGGAGCTGTTTTTT. Translating it yields CASSLGTSGTRSNTGELFF.

The chain links TRBV19 to TRBJ2-1, with D possibly TRBD1 on 5 matching bases. Germline loops: CDR1 LNHDA, CDR2 SQIVND (reference sequence). V shed 6 bases and J shed 4 bases, with 19 bases lying between them. The CDR3 sequence is 16 residues long. The CDR3 DNA is TGTGCCAGTAGCATTCCCCGACAGAGACCATACAATGAGCAGTTCTTC. It yields the protein CASSIPRQRPYNEQFF.

V usage is TRBV6-1 and J usage is TRBJ1-2, with TRBD1 as a possible D gene (6 bases). V was cut by 4 bases and J by 4 bases, with 16 bases left in between. In germline, CDR1 is MNHNS, CDR2 SASEGT. The CDR3 is 15 amino acids. The CDR3 coding sequence is TGTGCCAGCAGTGCACACAGGGAGAGCACCTATGGCTACACCTTC. It is translated as CASSAHRESTYGYTF.

This sequence joins TRBV27 and TRBJ2-7; possibly TRBD1 for D (5 bases). The CDR3 loop spans 14 amino acids. Germline V gives CDR1 MNHEY, CDR2 SMNVEV (reference sequence). Trimming shortened V by 10 bases and J by 0 bases, and 16 bases separated the two germline ends. In nucleotides, the CDR3 is TGTGCCACCCAAGACAGCGCAAGCTCCTACGAGCAGTACTTC. Protein product: CATQDSASSYEQYF.

With respect to this clonotype: At one end the junction does not follow the germline gene, possibly because of a read error. This chain links TRBV12-3 or TRBV12-4 with TRBJ2-5, with D possibly matching TRBD1 (5 bases). The CDR3 is made up of 14 amino acids. The CDR3: CACSGPWGGETQYF. DNA for the CDR3: TGTGCCTGCAGTGGTCCATGGGGCGGAGAGACCCAGTACTTC.

V gene TRBV7-9 combines with J gene TRBJ2-5, with 9 bases that match TRBD2. The germline V gene encodes CDR1 SEHNR and CDR2 FQNEAQ (reference sequence). Losses at the gene ends were 5 bases for V and 1 base for J; bases not matched to a gene: 2. The CDR3 totals 14 residues. The CDR3: CASSNSGGQETQYF. CDR3 coding DNA: TGTGCCAGCAGCAATAGCGGGGGCCAAGAGACCCAGTACTTC. Variable domain in full (rest from reference TRBV7-9 and TRBJ2-5): DTGVSQNPRHKITKRGQNVTFRCDPISEHNRLYWYRQTLGQGPEFLTYFQNEAQLEKSRLLSDRFSAERPKGSFSTLEIQRTEQGDSAMYLCASSNSGGQETQYFGPGTRLLVL.

J is TRBJ1-2 and V is TRBV29-1, with 10 nucleotides matching TRBD1. The length of the CDR3 is 13 residues. With V trimmed by 6 bases and J by 5 bases, 6 bases remained unmatched. Germline CDR1 is SQVTM and CDR2 is ANQGSEA. CDR3 bases: TGCAGCGTCCCCGGACAGGGGGAATATGGCTACACCTTC. Residues: CSVPGQGEYGYTF.

This clonotype has more than one count but fewer than ten. V usage is TRBV27 and J usage is TRBJ2-1, with D possibly matching TRBD1 (6 bases). This CDR3 has 15 amino acids. Deletions cut 2 bases from V and 3 bases from J, with 11 bases between. Germline CDR1 is MNHEY and CDR2 is SMNVEV (reference sequence). The CDR3 sequence: CASSLGAGDYNEQFF. The CDR3 bases are TGTGCCAGCAGTTTAGGGGCAGGGGACTACAATGAGCAGTTCTTC.

The chain employs TRBV5-5 and TRBJ1-5; D is unclear. There are 17 residues in the CDR3. Per the germline V gene, CDR1 is SGHKS and CDR2 is YYEKEE (reference sequence). Trimming took 2 bases from V and 7 from J, leaving 22 bases between them. CDR3 nucleotides: TGTGCCAGCAGCTTATCGGCCCTAACGCCTTATCGGCAGCCCCAGCATTTT. This sequence encodes CASSLSALTPYRQPQHF.

V gene TRBV6-2 or TRBV6-3 combines with J gene TRBJ2-2, with D perhaps TRBD1 or TRBD2 (5 bases each). CDR3 length: 15 residues. CDR1 MNHEY and CDR2 SVGEGT come from the germline V gene. V was clipped by 2 bases and J by 6 bases, with 13 bases between them. The CDR3 DNA follows: TGTGCCAGCAGTTACCGGGACCCCCGGTCCGGGGAGCTGTTTTTT. It translates to CASSYRDPRSGELFF.

The chain links TRBV27 to TRBJ1-1, with D possibly TRBD1 on 6 matching bases. Trimming took off 3 bases at V and 1 base at J, with 12 bases between the two ends. This CDR3 region has 15 residues. Germline values: CDR1 MNHEY, CDR2 SMNVEV (reference sequence). This CDR3 is CASSFSLTGNTEAFF. The CDR3 nucleotides are TGTGCCAGCAGTTTCTCGCTGACAGGGAACACTGAAGCTTTCTTT.

This clonotype was detected once. The rearrangement uses TRBV19 and TRBJ2-2; D call uncertain. Per germline, CDR1 LNHDA and CDR2 SQIVND (reference sequence). Trimming removed 5 bases at V and 2 bases at J, with 9 bases between. CDR3 length: 14 residues. In DNA, the CDR3 is TGTGCCAGTAGTGCGCGATACAACACCGGGGAGCTGTTTTTT. Protein product: CASSARYNTGELFF.

The J gene is TRBJ2-5, the V gene TRBV6-5; 13 bases align to TRBD2. The germline CDR1 and CDR2 sequences are MNHEY and SVGAGI. The trim removed 5 bases at V and 5 bases at J, leaving 5 bases unmatched. This CDR3 is built from 15 residues. CDR3 loop: CASSILAGGRETQYF. In DNA, the CDR3 is TGTGCCAGCAGTATACTAGCGGGGGGGCGTGAGACCCAGTACTTC.

The chain joins TRBV19 to TRBJ2-3, with D possibly TRBD1 on 6 matching bases. Trimming shortened V by 4 bases and J by 4 bases, and 24 bases separated the two germline ends. Germline lookup yields CDR1 LNHDA and CDR2 SQIVND (reference sequence). CDR3 length: 18 amino acids. The CDR3 DNA follows: TGTGCCAGTAGTACAAATTTCCGACATACAGGGAGCGCAGATACGCAGTATTTT. Translating gives CASSTNFRHTGSADTQYF.

This clonotype occurred a few times. This chain's CDR3 is CASGWTGPGGYTF. The CDR3 DNA reads as TGTGCTAGTGGTTGGACAGGCCCCGGGGGCTACACCTTC. The J gene is TRBJ1-2, the V gene TRBV12-5; 7 bases are shared with TRBD1. The CDR3 loop spans 13 amino acids. V gave up 4 bases and J gave up 8 bases; unmatched junction bases: 7. Germline CDR1 reads LGHNT; CDR2 reads FRNRAP.

This clonotype was seen a handful of times. CDR3 sequence: CASSLEDGNYGYTF. For the CDR3, the DNA is TGTGCCAGCAGCTTAGAGGACGGAAACTATGGCTACACCTTC. V usage is TRBV11-1 and J usage is TRBJ1-2; D is unclear. Germline CDR1 is SGHAT and CDR2 is FQDESV (reference sequence). CDR3 length equals 14 residues. V was clipped by 1 base and J by 2 bases, with 8 bases between them.

The chain employs TRBV5-1 and TRBJ1-1; maybe TRBD1 (5 bases). Trimming took off 0 bases at V and 4 bases at J, with 13 bases between the two ends. The germline V gene encodes CDR1 SGHRS and CDR2 YFSETQ. CDR3 length: 15 residues. The CDR3 bases are TGCGCCAGCAGCTTGGCCGATAAGGGGCTCACTGAAGCTTTCTTT. The encoded protein is CASSLADKGLTEAFF. Combining the CDR3 with reference TRBV5-1 and TRBJ1-1 gives the whole variable domain KAGVTQTPRYLIKTRGQQVTLSCSPISGHRSVSWYQQTPGQGLQFLFEYFSETQRNKGNFPGRFSGRQFSNSRSEMNVSTLELGDSALYLCASSLADKGLTEAFFGQGTRLTVV.

This clonotype was recorded at least ten times. J is TRBJ2-1 and V is TRBV7-2, with 8 bases identical to TRBD1. Germline lookup yields CDR1 SGHTA and CDR2 FQGNSA. This CDR3 spans 15 amino acids. Trimming removed 4 bases from V and 6 bases from J; junction bases left unmatched: 8. The CDR3 here is CASSSRTGFSNEQFF. CDR3 nucleotides: TGTGCCAGCAGCTCAAGGACAGGGTTCTCCAATGAGCAGTTCTTC.